Listed here are 14 T cell receptor beta chains from one sample, sequenced in a study of blood T cell repertoires in COVID-19 (dated by TCRdb to about 2020). The receptor library was made with the immunoSEQ multiplex PCR assay. TCRdb took this table from immuneACCESS and kept in-frame rearrangements with V and J called. Such tables lack part of the clones; where checked against another copy, unresolved V genes explain under half of the gap, and the rest is unexplained. The sample profile shows 110,000 to 150,000 clones; approximately 85% of them were found once. 1.8% of the sample lies in the top ten. The specimen was peripheral blood. The source is a man aged 65-85 years with acute or convalescent COVID-19.

The chain uses TRBV5-8 and TRBJ2-5; D may be TRBD2 (6 bases). The ends were cut back, 4 bases at V and 6 bases at J, with 19 bases in the middle. The CDR3 covers 15 residues. Per the germline V gene, CDR1 is SGHTS and CDR2 is YDEGEE. The CDR3 spells CASSRGGDPRKTQYF. The CDR3 bases are TGTGCCAGCAGCCGGGGAGGCGATCCCCGGAAGACCCAGTACTTC.

J is TRBJ1-1 and V is TRBV5-1, with 9 bases matching TRBD1. CDR1 and CDR2 (germline): SGHRS, YFSETQ. CDR3 length: 15 amino acids. The V gene end was trimmed by 0 bases and the J gene end by 4 bases; junction bases not matched to a gene: 4. The CDR3 loop reads CASSLARTGATEAFF. In nucleotides, the CDR3 is TGCGCCAGCAGCTTGGCAAGGACAGGGGCCACTGAAGCTTTCTTT.

The genes are TRBV29-1 and TRBJ1-3, with D possibly being TRBD1 (5 bases). The V end lost 3 bases, the J end lost 2 bases, and 8 bases lay between the germline ends. Germline-derived CDR1 and CDR2 are SQVTM and ANQGSEA. The CDR3 runs 13 residues. CDR3: CSVEGGAGNTIYF. For the CDR3, the DNA is TGCAGCGTTGAGGGGGGGGCTGGAAACACCATATATTTT.

This clone came up once. V usage is TRBV5-6 and J usage is TRBJ1-4; D uncertain. CDR3 length: 14 amino acids. Germline assignment: CDR1 SGHDT and CDR2 YYEEEE. Trimming took off 2 bases at V and 8 bases at J, with 13 bases between the two ends. CDR3 sequence reads: CASSLGIGEEKLFF. Here the CDR3 DNA reads TGTGCCAGCAGCTTAGGCATTGGGGAGGAAAAACTGTTTTTT. Together with reference TRBV5-6 and TRBJ1-4, the CDR3 gives the full variable domain: DAGVTQSPTHLIKTRGQQVTLRCSPKSGHDTVSWYQQALGQGPQFIFQYYEEEERQRGNFPDRFSGHQFPNYSSELNVNALLLGDSALYLCASSLGIGEEKLFFGSGTQLSVL.

The chain links TRBV5-1 to TRBJ2-1; possibly TRBD1 for D (6 bases). This CDR3 spans 14 amino acids. The ends were cut back, 5 bases at V and 8 bases at J, with 17 bases in the middle. Germline values: CDR1 SGHRS, CDR2 YFSETQ. In DNA form, the CDR3 reads TGCGCCAGCAGGAGGACAGTCCAACCCGATGAGCAGTTCTTC. Protein: CASRRTVQPDEQFF.

This chain uses TRBV13 with TRBJ1-4, with 7 positions matching TRBD1. The V and J ends lost 5 bases and 8 bases, in that order; junction bases with no gene match: 8. CDR1 and CDR2 from the germline V gene are PRHDT and FYEKMQ (reference sequence). The CDR3 runs to 14 residues. The chain's CDR3 is CASSIRTGGEKLFF. In nucleotides, the CDR3 is TGTGCCAGCAGCATCAGGACAGGCGGAGAAAAACTGTTTTTT.

This clone was detected once. V usage is TRBV3-1 (or the pseudogene TRBV3-2) and J usage is TRBJ2-2; TRBD2 might be the D (6 bases). The germline gives CDR1 LGHDT, CDR2 YNNKEL (reference sequence). The CDR3 extends over 14 amino acids. V shed 6 bases and J shed 5 bases, with 13 bases lying between them. The CDR3 DNA reads as TGTGCCAGCAGGGAGGGCAGGGAGACCGGGGAGCTGTTTTTT. Protein sequence: CASREGRETGELFF.

This clone has only a few counts. The rearrangement uses TRBV6-5 and TRBJ1-2; 8 positions match TRBD1. The V gene end was trimmed by 6 bases and the J gene end by 2 bases; junction bases not matched to a gene: 2. Per germline, CDR1 MNHEY and CDR2 SVGAGI. This CDR3 contains 13 residues. Written as DNA, the CDR3 is TGTGCCAGCAGGACAGGGGTAAACTATGGCTACACCTTC. It codes for CASRTGVNYGYTF.

This sequence joins TRBV2 and TRBJ1-1, with a tentative D call TRBD1 (5 bases). There are 13 residues in the CDR3. V was clipped by 4 bases and J by 2 bases, with 8 bases between them. The germline CDR1 and CDR2 sequences are SNHLY and FYNNEI. The CDR3 DNA sequence: TGTGCCAGCAGTGTCAGGGTAAACACTGAAGCTTTCTTT. It yields the protein CASSVRVNTEAFF.

The chain recombines TRBV5-1 with TRBJ2-3; D is perhaps TRBD1 (6 bases). V lost 3 bases, J lost 5 bases, and 13 bases lay in between. The CDR3 spans 14 residues. Germline CDR1 SGHRS, CDR2 YFSETQ. In nucleotides, the CDR3 is TGCGCCAGCAGCTCCAAACAGGGAGTAGATACGCAGTATTTT. Translating gives CASSSKQGVDTQYF.

The V call is TRBV6-1, the J call TRBJ1-4; TRBD1 aligns across 7 bases. The V segment lost 1 base and the J segment 8 bases; nucleotides outside the gene matches: 10. CDR1 is MNHNS, CDR2 SASEGT, per germline. The CDR3 loop spans 16 amino acids. The DNA of the CDR3 is TGTGCCAGCAGTGAAGGGGTCAGGGGGACACGCGAAAAACTGTTTTTT. It specifies CASSEGVRGTREKLFF.

This clone was seen a handful of times. The chain carries TRBV12-3 or TRBV12-4 and TRBJ1-2, with D possibly TRBD1 on 6 matching bases. This CDR3 has 13 amino acids. The germline V and J ends were trimmed by 4 bases and 4 bases, with 10 bases remaining between them. CDR3 in amino acids: CASSSPGVYGYTF. CDR3 DNA sequence: TGTGCCAGCAGTTCTCCAGGGGTCTATGGCTACACCTTC.

The chain has TRBV7-9 and TRBJ1-2; no definite D call. This CDR3 has 17 residues. The V gene's germline CDR1 is SEHNR and CDR2 FQNEAQ (reference sequence). V lost 2 bases, J lost 8 bases, and 24 bases lay in between. DNA of the CDR3: TGTGCCAGCAGCTTACATAGTATCCCCGGCGGGGATCGAGGCTACACCTTC. The encoded protein is CASSLHSIPGGDRGYTF.

The chain links TRBV10-1 to TRBJ2-2; 10 nucleotides line up with TRBD2. V lost 6 bases and J lost 8; bases outside the gene matches: 6. Per the germline V gene, CDR1 is WNHNN and CDR2 is SYGVQD (reference sequence). The CDR3 is 14 residues long. CDR3 region: CASRSGRASGELFF. CDR3 nucleotides: TGCGCCAGCAGAAGCGGGAGGGCCTCAGGGGAGCTGTTTTTT.